The subject of this entry is one T cell receptor beta chain. This clonotype appeared many times. Its antigen target is currently unknown. Base qualities are not recorded, but no much larger clone differs from it by a single base. The TCR beta CDR3 regions were amplified from the RNA transcripts. The first round of RT-PCR for the TCR CDR3 was performed with the HTBI primer set and the Qiagen OneStep RT-PCR kit. A second multiplex PCR round built the libraries, followed by size selection and purification. Paired-end sequencing of the libraries was performed with 100 bp reads on an Illumina HiSeq2000. For the original study's pipeline: SOAPnuke was used to process the raw data, removing reads that contained adapters or uncalled bases, had a mean Phred below 15, or lacked an exact match to the constant primer or identifier. High-quality paired reads were merged with COPE v1.2.5, and unique nucleotide sequences were defined as clonotypes. MiTCR v1.1 was used to align the clonotypes against IMGT TRBV, TRBD and TRBJ reference segments. Only V-J combinations with frequency above 0.0001, covering about 99% of repertoires, were analysed. The TCS score was defined as F50 (clonal expansion) divided by E x V (chaos), with BLOSUM62-based TCRdist calculated between CDR3 peptides within each V-J. Welch's t-statistics and random forest reduced around 510 V-J features to fewer than 15, which were used in a naive Bayes classifier (R e1071). Starting from the raw public reads, TCRdb applied fastp trimming at Q25, assembled clones with MiXCR and retained in-frame beta chains. For every CDR3 protein sequence, its rows merge into one entry that carries the most common genes and DNA. Here the V and J calls rest on TCRdb's processing, not on the authors' analysis. This sample lists about 560,000 distinct CDR3 sequences; around 17% were detected once. The ten most abundant clones make up about 17% of the sample.

The data derive from a study of T cells in Graves' hyperthyroidism and ophthalmopathy (dated by TCRdb to about 2019). Describing the broader study: Peripheral blood was sampled at the time of initial diagnosis, prior to any treatment. To identify distinguishing TCR V-J signatures, a discovery cohort of about a hundred patients was used, comprising approximately 40 with Graves' ophthalmopathy and 57 with stable Graves' hyperthyroidism. An independent validation cohort of 18 to 20 hyperthyroidism patients and approximately 17 patients who later progressed to ophthalmopathy tested prospective prediction of ophthalmopathy. The 100 discovery patients were randomly split 7:3 into training and test sets. Thyroid tissue and blood T-cell repertoires from about six Graves' hyperthyroidism patients were also compared in the study. Following sampling, methimazole starting at 30 mg daily was given to hyperthyroidism patients, and high-dose intravenous methylprednisolone was given to ophthalmopathy patients. TCR Vbeta CDR3 sequencing of some 140 peripheral blood samples (roughly 41 ophthalmopathy, about 74 hyperthyroidism and roughly 17 progressor patients) is reported in the paper.

The CDR3 runs 14 residues from the cysteine to the phenylalanine. The retained sequence is limited to the CDR3, 42 bases, with the frame set at the first base. According to the germline V gene (reference sequence), CDR1 reads MNHEY and CDR2 reads SMNVEV. V is pared back by 6 bases and J by 2 bases, with 13 bases lying between the germline termini. General study outcomes and caveats: In validation, the model predicted progression to ophthalmopathy with roughly 70% sensitivity and 72% to 75% specificity, a median of 6.5 months before onset. A model built on a 13 V-J signature distinguished ophthalmopathy from stable hyperthyroidism, reaching about 88% sensitivity and under 84% specificity in cross-validation and 80%/75% in testing. No statistical method was used to fix the sample size in advance, and group allocation was not hidden from the investigators. Most expanded thyroid clonotypes (frequency above 0.001) were also detected in blood, suggesting blood repertoires may reflect thyroid immune responses.

Stable Graves' hyperthyroidism was defined as the absence of progression to ophthalmopathy over 18 months of follow-up. Hyperthyroidism patients were newly diagnosed, had a disease duration of under 2 months, and were aged 18 to 65 years. Any patient with an uncontrolled infection, another autoimmune disease, pregnancy or lactation was excluded. Clinical symptoms, serum thyroxine and TRAb, thyroid ultrasound, and orbital computed tomography formed the basis for the diagnoses. Ficoll-Paque density gradient centrifugation was used to isolate PBMCs from around 10 ml of fresh peripheral blood. Total RNA was extracted using Trizol reagent, and RNA quality was assessed on an Agilent 2100 Bioanalyzer.

This TCR was recovered from a woman younger than 35 with Graves' hyperthyroidism. The chain employs TRBV27 and TRBJ1-1; a weak D assignment points to TRBD1 (6 bases agree). Sequencing was done on a sample of blood. The CDR3 protein: CASRLDRLNTEAFF. The nucleotides are TGTGCCAGCAGGTTGGACAGACTCAACACTGAAGCTTTCTTT.